This TCR beta chain was captured in a study of CD8 T cells in ankylosing spondylitis (dated by TCRdb to about 2017). Context from the whole study: T cell receptor beta repertoires were profiled in healthy donors and ankylosing spondylitis patients so that disease-linked TCR variants could be found. The full study cohort comprised 25 ankylosing spondylitis patients and over 95 healthy donors. Peripheral blood was sampled, and synovial fluid was also collected from ankylosing spondylitis patients.

This clonotype was seen a handful of times. Its cognate antigen has yet to be identified. No quality values exist for individual bases; no much larger clone is one base distant. The CDR3 numbers 16 residues from cysteine through phenylalanine. Only the CDR3 portion is preserved as DNA: 48 bases, with reading frame beginning at the first base. Based on the germline V gene (reference sequence), the CDR1 and CDR2 sequences are DFQATT and SNEGSKA. Relative to germline, V is missing 6 bases and J is missing 3 bases, with 10 bases of the junction outside any gene match. Results and caveats for the whole study, not just this receptor: Some motif variants were previously reported in synovial fluid and blood of reactive arthritis patients, suggesting common disease-initiation mechanisms. A TCR beta motif made up of several highly homologous amino acid variants appeared to be characteristic of blood from ankylosing spondylitis patients. A CD8+ phenotype was shown by the disease-linked clones, which were found at relatively low frequencies in peripheral blood. According to the report, matched synovial fluid samples from ankylosing spondylitis patients were significantly enriched for the disease-linked clones.

Data came from an Illumina HiSeq 2500. Quantitative 5'-RACE with molecular barcodes was the method used to prepare the TCR beta libraries. From the authors' description of their analysis: A new computational method based on a probabilistic model of VDJ rearrangement was used to identify disease-linked TCR variants. Clones were called with MiXCR by TCRdb after fastp trimmed the public reads at Q25, and only in-frame beta chains were retained. Identical CDR3 protein sequences are pooled into one entry, listed with their most common genes and DNA. What appears here as the V and J calls and clone size reflects TCRdb's work, not the paper's. The sample table records 800,000 to 900,000 distinct CDR3 sequences; about 10% of these occur just once. The leading ten clones occupy approximately 0.46% of the sample.

Input material: blood, either unsorted or a sorted T cell fraction (not recorded which). The source of this sequence is a male donor with ankylosing spondylitis. The chain links TRBV20-1 with TRBJ2-3, with 12 central nucleotides matching TRBD2. The CDR3 region: CSAILSSGGATDTQYF. The sequenced DNA is TGCAGTGCAATCCTGTCTAGCGGGGGGGCAACAGATACGCAGTATTTT.